The T cell receptor beta chain described here comes from a study of blood T cell repertoires in COVID-19 (dated by TCRdb to 2020 to 2021). About the investigation overall: Collaborator samples came from the United States, Italy and Spain and covered acute and convalescent phases of COVID-19. The samples were drawn from two sources: the first 160 participants of the ongoing ImmuneRACE study, and about 1,300 subjects contributed by 6 global collaborators. The repertoires were made available in a free public database intended to serve as a resource for research on the immune response to SARS-CoV-2. Where HLA class I and class II types were available, the types were taken from metadata supplied by the sample provider, not from assay-based typing. The dataset comprised deeply sampled blood TCRbeta repertoires from subjects exposed to, actively infected with, or recovered from COVID-19. Nearly every sample came with metadata listing a de-identified subject ID, COVID-19 status, age in years and sex. The material from the prospective study consisted of cDNA or gDNA derived from T cells, B-cell-depleted T cells, or PBMCs.

The paper's findings and limits, for the study overall: How much clinical and demographic metadata was included differed by source and by participant, and the metadata was provided uncurated.

The collaborating institutions used their own protocols to collect whole blood in K2EDTA tubes. For TCRbeta analysis, collaborators shipped samples as frozen whole blood, isolated PBMCs, or DNA extracted from either of those sample types. The immunoSEQ Assay, a bias-controlled multiplex PCR, was used to amplify TCRbeta CDR3 regions from genomic DNA. Turning to the authors' computational methods: The number of nucleated cells in each sample was estimated from the amplification of reference gene primers within the assay. Sequence reads were collapsed and filtered to measure the absolute abundance of every unique TCRbeta CDR3 rearrangement. For each sample, productive Simpson clonality was calculated by taking the square root of Simpson's diversity index across productive rearrangements. Here the immuneACCESS table is served through TCRdb, limited to in-frame sequences with V and J called. Missing clones are a known gap in these copies; in checked studies unresolved V genes cover under half, and the rest lacks a known reason. V, J and clone size were drawn from that table, and D and trimming were deduced from the DNA. For this sample the table gives more than 130,000 clones, of which 88% were detected only once. In total, the top ten clones hold 10% to 13% of the sample.

Reading the germline V gene (reference sequence) gives CDR1 GTSNPN and CDR2 SVGIG. From its cysteine to its phenylalanine, the CDR3 spans 14 amino acids. Of all the DNA, just the CDR3 is kept, 42 bases in frame from base 1. V loses 0 bases, J loses 3 bases, and the germline ends lie 10 bases apart. As regards this clone: It has no known antigen specificity. It has no much larger one-base neighbor in the sample; base qualities were not kept.

The sample was peripheral blood. The clonotype originates from a man aged 50 to 60 with active or convalescent COVID-19. The V gene is TRBV30 and the J gene is TRBJ2-3; the D region possibly corresponds to TRBD2 (6 bases align). CDR3 region: CAWSVGGLTDTQYF. The bases are TGTGCCTGGAGTGTAGGAGGGCTTACAGATACGCAGTATTTT.